The 13 T cell receptor beta chains presented below share a single source sample, sequenced in a study of blood T cell repertoires in COVID-19. Generated by immunoSEQ multiplex PCR, the TCRdb table keeps only in-frame clones and is missing some. The sample yields 150,000 to 200,000 clones, 80% seen once. Sequenced sample: PBMCs or T cells enriched from blood (not recorded which). The receptors originated from a man aged 40-49 years who had recovered from COVID-19.

J is TRBJ2-1 and V is TRBV5-1, with D tentatively TRBD2 (5 bases). Germline V lookup: CDR1 SGHRS, CDR2 YFSETQ. V shed 4 bases and J shed 3 bases, with 8 bases lying between them. CDR3 length equals 13 residues. The CDR3 sequence: CASSTGYYNEQFF. The CDR3 DNA reads TGCGCCAGCAGCACGGGGTACTACAATGAGCAGTTCTTC.

This CDR3 reads CASSLGTGDGYTF. The CDR3 DNA sequence: TGTGCCAGCAGCCTGGGGACAGGGGACGGCTACACCTTC. The rearrangement joins TRBV4-2 to TRBJ1-2, with TRBD1 matching over 10 bases. CDR3 length: 13 residues. Germline V gives CDR1 LGHNA, CDR2 YNFKEQ. The V gene end was trimmed by 4 bases and the J gene end by 8 bases; junction bases not matched to a gene: 4.

The chain combines TRBV5-4 with TRBJ2-7; 7 positions agree with TRBD1. CDR3 length equals 15 residues. The V gene's germline CDR1 is SGHNT and CDR2 YYREEE (reference sequence). The V segment lost 2 bases and the J segment 3 bases; nucleotides outside the gene matches: 8. The CDR3 spells CASSLRQGLNYEQYF. In nucleotides, the CDR3 is TGTGCCAGCAGCTTACGACAGGGCCTAAACTACGAGCAGTACTTC.

The rearrangement links TRBV7-3 to TRBJ2-1, with 9 bases identical to TRBD2. The CDR3 is 16 amino acids. Germline lookup yields CDR1 SGHTA and CDR2 FQGTGA. V gave up 5 bases and J gave up 7 bases; unmatched junction bases: 12. The CDR3 sequence: CASSQRSGGILNEQFF. The CDR3 bases are TGTGCCAGCAGCCAAAGAAGCGGGGGGATATTAAATGAGCAGTTCTTC.

Written as DNA, the CDR3 is TGTGCCAGCAGCTTCTCTCCGGGACAAAGCACAGATACGCAGTATTTT. This sequence encodes CASSFSPGQSTDTQYF. This chain joins TRBV5-6 and TRBJ2-3, with D possibly being TRBD1 (6 bases). V dropped 2 bases and J dropped 0 bases, with 13 bases sitting between them. Germline-derived CDR1 and CDR2 are SGHDT and YYEEEE. The CDR3 has 16 residues.

This clone was recorded once. The J gene is TRBJ2-5, the V gene TRBV5-1, with 11 bases identical to TRBD2. The CDR3 extends over 17 amino acids. The junction had 8 bases not matched to a gene; V was cut back by 0 bases and J by 4 bases. Germline loops: CDR1 SGHRS, CDR2 YFSETQ. The CDR3 here is CASSLGVAGGPGETQYF. In DNA form, the CDR3 reads TGCGCCAGCAGCTTGGGAGTAGCGGGGGGGCCGGGAGAGACCCAGTACTTC.

This sequence joins TRBV2 and TRBJ2-5, with no clear D. The CDR3 is made up of 13 amino acids. The V end was cut by 4 bases, the J end by 3 bases, with 9 bases between. Looked up from germline, CDR1 is SNHLY and CDR2 is FYNNEI. CDR3 in amino acids: CASSVPEEETQYF. The CDR3 coding sequence is TGTGCCAGCAGTGTTCCAGAAGAAGAGACCCAGTACTTC.

The chain uses TRBV30 and TRBJ1-6; a weak D match, TRBD1 (6 bases). CDR1 GTSNPN and CDR2 SVGIG come from the germline V gene (reference sequence). Trimming took 2 bases from V and 15 from J, leaving 17 bases between them. CDR3 length: 13 amino acids. CDR3 sequence (DNA): TGTGCCTGGAGTCTACAGGGTGGCTTTCACCTCCACTTT. Protein: CAWSLQGGFHLHF. Looking up the rest from reference TRBV30 and TRBJ1-6 gives the full variable domain: SQTIHQWPATLVQPVGSPLSLECTVEGTSNPNLYWYRQAAGRGLQLLFYSVGIGQISSEVPQNLSASRPQDRQFILSSKKLLLSDSGFYLCAWSLQGGFHLHFGNGTRLTVT.

The V and J genes are TRBV7-2 and TRBJ1-1; D remains ambiguous. The length of the CDR3 is 12 residues. Germline CDR1 SGHTA, CDR2 FQGNSA. Deletions cut 3 bases from V and 6 bases from J, with 8 bases between. CDR3 DNA sequence: TGTGCCAGCAGCTTGCGGGAATCTGAAGCTTTCTTT. Its translation is CASSLRESEAFF.

The rearrangement links TRBV5-1 to TRBJ1-6; 8 positions agree with TRBD1. Trimming took 4 bases from V and 11 from J; bases not matched to a gene: 8. The CDR3 loop spans 14 amino acids. Germline CDR1 reads SGHRS; CDR2 reads YFSETQ. The CDR3: CASSTGQGSAPLHF. In nucleotides, the CDR3 is TGCGCCAGCAGCACCGGACAGGGATCGGCACCCCTCCACTTT. The whole variable domain, filled in from reference TRBV5-1 and TRBJ1-6, reads KAGVTQTPRYLIKTRGQQVTLSCSPISGHRSVSWYQQTPGQGLQFLFEYFSETQRNKGNFPGRFSGRQFSNSRSEMNVSTLELGDSALYLCASSTGQGSAPLHFGNGTRLTVT.

This rearrangement joins TRBV30 to TRBJ1-4, with TRBD1 identical over 8 bases. Germline V gene lookup returns CDR1 GTSNPN and CDR2 SVGIG (reference sequence). V shed 4 bases, J shed 7 bases, and the junction held 5 bases outside the gene matches. The CDR3 is 13 residues long. This CDR3 is CAWTQGGSEKLFF. The CDR3, as DNA: TGTGCCTGGACACAGGGGGGAAGTGAAAAACTGTTTTTT.

This clone was counted a few times. The rearrangement joins TRBV19 to TRBJ1-1; 8 bases map to TRBD1. Unmatched junction bases numbered 7, after V lost 7 bases and J lost 0 bases. Germline assignment: CDR1 LNHDA and CDR2 SQIVND (reference sequence). CDR3 length: 15 amino acids. CDR3 loop: CASNRDRIMNTEAFF. The CDR3, as DNA: TGTGCCAGTAACCGGGACAGGATTATGAACACTGAAGCTTTCTTT.

The genes are TRBV4-2 and TRBJ2-1, with D maybe TRBD2 (7 bases). The V gene lost 4 bases and the J gene lost 9 bases, with 19 bases spanning the gap. Germline CDR1 is LGHNA and CDR2 is YNFKEQ. The CDR3 has 15 residues. The CDR3 loop is CASSLSGRGGGEQFF. The CDR3, as DNA: TGTGCCAGCAGCCTTAGCGGCAGGGGAGGGGGTGAGCAGTTCTTC.